Listed below are T cell receptor beta chains from one sample, sequenced in a study of T cells after posttransplantation cyclophosphamide. Assay used: immunoSEQ multiplex PCR; TCRdb lists only in-frame clones, some missing. The repertoire consists of roughly 45,000 clones, none detected only once. The sequenced material came from PBMCs. These receptor sequences come from a man between 35 and 55 years old in good health, CMV-negative, and a related stem cell transplant donor. CDR3s include the opening cysteine and the closing phenylalanine or tryptophan. A D gene is named only where the DNA matches it firmly. Clone size is stated in some rows and not others, as once, few, many or a class when expanded.

j_gene: TRBJ1-4
v_gene: TRBV6-1
d_gene: TRBD1
abundance: many
CDR3aa: CASSENGIGTGATNEKLFF
CDR3nt: TGTGCCAGCAGTGAAAACGGAATAGGGACAGGCGCAACTAATGAAAAACTGTTTTTT

j_gene: TRBJ1-2
v_gene: TRBV2
d_gene: TRBD1
abundance: many
CDR3aa: CASSDLGQGVGYTF
CDR3nt: TGTGCCAGCAGTGACCTAGGACAGGGTGTGGGCTACACCTTC

j_gene: TRBJ2-7
v_gene: TRBV10-3
d_gene: TRBD1
abundance: many
CDR3aa: CAIQGEAYEQYF
CDR3nt: TGTGCCATACAGGGGGAAGCCTACGAGCAGTACTTC

j_gene: TRBJ2-7
v_gene: TRBV7-6
d_gene: .
abundance: many
CDR3aa: CASSLNLWYEQYF
CDR3nt: TGTGCCAGCAGCTTGAACTTGTGGTACGAGCAGTACTTC

j_gene: TRBJ2-4
v_gene: TRBV29-1
d_gene: TRBD1
abundance: many
CDR3aa: CSVETGGAAKNIQYF
CDR3nt: TGCAGCGTTGAAACAGGGGGCGCGGCCAAAAACATTCAGTACTTC

j_gene: TRBJ1-1
v_gene: TRBV19
d_gene: TRBD1
abundance: many
CDR3aa: CASFTGVTNTEAFF
CDR3nt: TGTGCCAGCTTTACAGGGGTGACGAACACTGAAGCTTTCTTT

j_gene: TRBJ1-3
v_gene: TRBV14
d_gene: .
abundance: many
CDR3aa: CASSQAVSGNTIYF
CDR3nt: TGTGCCAGCAGCCAAGCGGTCTCTGGAAACACCATATATTTT

j_gene: TRBJ2-7
v_gene: TRBV19
d_gene: TRBD1
abundance: many
CDR3aa: CASTPRPDRGYEQYF
CDR3nt: TGTGCCAGTACTCCACGTCCCGACAGGGGTTACGAGCAGTACTTC

j_gene: TRBJ1-3
v_gene: TRBV15
d_gene: .
abundance: many
CDR3aa: CATSRDRGFSGNTIYF
CDR3nt: TGTGCCACCAGCAGAGACAGGGGCTTCTCTGGAAACACCATATATTTT

j_gene: TRBJ2-1
v_gene: TRBV11-2
d_gene: TRBD2
abundance: many
CDR3aa: CASSLDLASGLGNEQFF
CDR3nt: TGTGCCAGCAGCTTAGACCTTGCTAGCGGGTTGGGCAATGAGCAGTTCTTC

j_gene: TRBJ2-7
v_gene: TRBV19
d_gene: TRBD1
abundance: .
CDR3aa: CASSTLPAGQAPYEQYF
CDR3nt: TGTGCCAGTAGTACGCTCCCCGCCGGACAGGCTCCCTACGAGCAGTACTTC

j_gene: TRBJ2-7
v_gene: TRBV19
d_gene: TRBD1
abundance: many
CDR3aa: CASSMGQGWEEQYF
CDR3nt: TGTGCCAGTAGTATGGGACAGGGTTGGGAAGAGCAGTACTTC

j_gene: TRBJ2-3
v_gene: TRBV6-1
d_gene: TRBD2
abundance: many
CDR3aa: CASSEAVAGGDTQYF
CDR3nt: TGTGCCAGCAGTGAAGCTGTAGCGGGAGGAGATACGCAGTATTTT

j_gene: TRBJ2-1
v_gene: TRBV5-8
d_gene: .
abundance: many
CDR3aa: CASQERSYNEQFF
CDR3nt: TGTGCCAGTCAGGAGCGGAGCTACAATGAGCAGTTCTTC

j_gene: TRBJ2-1
v_gene: TRBV10-2
d_gene: TRBD2
abundance: many
CDR3aa: CASSESRASGGFEQFF
CDR3nt: TGCGCCAGCAGTGAGTCGAGGGCTAGCGGCGGATTCGAGCAGTTCTTC

j_gene: TRBJ1-4
v_gene: TRBV5-6
d_gene: TRBD1
abundance: many
CDR3aa: CASSLATGQNEKLFF
CDR3nt: TGTGCCAGCAGCTTGGCCACGGGACAGAATGAAAAACTGTTTTTT

j_gene: TRBJ2-1
v_gene: TRBV7-9
d_gene: .
abundance: many
CDR3aa: CASSLGSTYNEQFF
CDR3nt: TGTGCCAGCAGCTTAGGTTCTACCTACAATGAGCAGTTCTTC

j_gene: TRBJ1-1
v_gene: TRBV28
d_gene: .
abundance: many
CDR3aa: CASSPEGGVFTEAFF
CDR3nt: TGTGCCAGCAGCCCCGAGGGGGGGGTGTTCACTGAAGCTTTCTTT

j_gene: TRBJ2-3
v_gene: TRBV7-9
d_gene: TRBD2
abundance: many
CDR3aa: CASSLLAGVDTQYF
CDR3nt: TGTGCCAGCAGCTTGCTAGCGGGAGTCGATACGCAGTATTTT

j_gene: TRBJ1-1
v_gene: TRBV5-6
d_gene: .
abundance: many
CDR3aa: CATLPRGGWATEAFF
CDR3nt: TGTGCCACCTTACCACGGGGGGGATGGGCCACTGAAGCTTTCTTT

j_gene: TRBJ2-7
v_gene: TRBV2
d_gene: TRBD2
abundance: many
CDR3aa: CASSEFTGGPHF
CDR3nt: TGTGCCAGCAGTGAATTCACGGGAGGGCCTCACTTC

j_gene: TRBJ2-3
v_gene: TRBV19
d_gene: .
abundance: many
CDR3aa: CASSRGLQGTQYF
CDR3nt: TGTGCCAGTAGTAGGGGACTTCAAGGTACGCAGTATTTT

j_gene: TRBJ1-1
v_gene: TRBV9
d_gene: .
abundance: many
CDR3aa: CASSVGHLNTEAFF
CDR3nt: TGTGCCAGCAGCGTAGGACACCTTAACACTGAAGCTTTCTTT

j_gene: TRBJ2-7
v_gene: TRBV4-1
d_gene: .
abundance: many
CDR3aa: CASSQGQGSTTLYEQYF
CDR3nt: TGCGCCAGCAGCCAAGGTCAGGGATCCACCACTCTCTACGAGCAGTACTTC

j_gene: TRBJ1-6
v_gene: TRBV4-1
d_gene: .
abundance: many
CDR3aa: CASSLAGPAVAGSPLHF
CDR3nt: TGCGCCAGCAGCTTAGCCGGTCCTGCGGTGGCGGGATCACCCCTCCACTTT

j_gene: TRBJ2-7
v_gene: TRBV5-1
d_gene: TRBD2
abundance: many
CDR3aa: CASSAGLAGVGYEQYF
CDR3nt: TGCGCCAGCAGCGCGGGACTAGCGGGAGTTGGATACGAGCAGTACTTC